Below are 14 T cell receptor beta chains sequenced from a single sample in a study of CD8 T cells in Susac syndrome. Random hexamers primed reverse transcription of about 0.45 to 1 ug RNA. TCRdb ran MiXCR on the immunoSEQ multiplex PCR reads and lists one entry per CDR3 protein. The repertoire holds roughly 200,000 distinct CDR3 sequences, with over 85% as singletons. Sequencing was done on a sample of CD4+ T cells from PBMCs. The receptors derive from a human donor in good health.

The chain employs TRBV29-1 and TRBJ1-4, with 9 nucleotides matching TRBD1. With 6 bases clipped from V and 2 bases from J, the junction kept 4 bases outside the gene matches. Germline V gene lookup returns CDR1 SQVTM and CDR2 ANQGSEA. The CDR3 has 14 residues. CDR3 DNA: TGCAGCGTGGCAACAGGGGGCACTAATGAAAAACTGTTTTTT. It yields the protein CSVATGGTNEKLFF.

V usage is TRBV3-1 and J usage is TRBJ2-3; weak D call: TRBD2 (5 bases). The CDR3 is 16 residues long. Germline V gene data show CDR1 as LGHDT and CDR2 as YNNKEL (reference sequence). The germline V and J ends were trimmed by 1 base and 0 bases, with 11 bases remaining between them. The CDR3 reads CASSQGVDYSTDTQYF. For the CDR3, the DNA is TGTGCCAGCAGCCAAGGGGTTGACTACAGCACAGATACGCAGTATTTT.

In DNA form, the CDR3 reads TGTGCCTGGGACCGTTATCAAGAGACCCAGTACTTC. It codes for CAWDRYQETQYF. The chain combines TRBV30 with TRBJ2-5; D gene uncertain. V lost 5 bases and J lost 2, with 9 bases in between. Germline V gene lookup returns CDR1 GTSNPN and CDR2 SVGIG (reference sequence). This CDR3 comprises 12 residues.

This chain joins TRBV27 and TRBJ1-2; 10 nucleotides align to TRBD1. This CDR3 region has 13 residues. Per germline, CDR1 MNHEY and CDR2 SMNVEV (reference sequence). After removal of 4 bases from V and 4 bases from J, the junction contained 0 bases not matched to a gene. Here the CDR3 DNA reads TGTGCCAGCAGTTGGACAGGGGGCTATGGCTACACCTTC. As protein: CASSWTGGYGYTF.

The CDR3, as DNA: TGTGCCAGCAGTTCTGGGATAGAGAGGGCCTTCTTC. Its protein product is CASSSGIERAFF. The chain uses TRBV12-3 or TRBV12-4 and TRBJ2-1, with a weak D call TRBD2 (5 bases). Trimming stripped 4 bases from V and 16 bases from J, with 17 bases between. There are 12 residues in the CDR3.

The chain combines TRBV3-1 with TRBJ2-3; 9 bases map to TRBD2. CDR3 length: 16 amino acids. V gave up 5 bases and J gave up 3 bases; unmatched junction bases: 9. Germline CDR1 reads LGHDT; CDR2 reads YNNKEL (reference sequence). CDR3: CASSFSSGSRTDTQYF. The DNA for the CDR3 is TGTGCCAGCAGCTTCAGTAGCGGGAGTAGGACAGATACGCAGTATTTT.

This CDR3 is CASHSGRNEQFF. The CDR3 DNA reads TGTGCCAGCCATAGCGGGAGGAATGAGCAGTTCTTC. This rearrangement joins TRBV28 to TRBJ2-1, with 10 bases matching TRBD2. The trim removed 8 bases at V and 7 bases at J, leaving 2 bases unmatched. This CDR3 has 12 amino acids. Germline CDR1 reads MDHEN; CDR2 reads SYDVKM. Looking up the rest from reference TRBV28 and TRBJ2-1 gives the full variable domain: DVKVTQSSRYLVKRTGEKVFLECVQDMDHENMFWYRQDPGLGLRLIYFSYDVKMKEKGDIPEGYSVSREKKERFSLILESASTNQTSMYLCASHSGRNEQFFGPGTRLTVL.

This chain links TRBV29-1 with TRBJ2-1; 9 bases fit TRBD2. The V gene's germline CDR1 is SQVTM and CDR2 ANQGSEA. The CDR3 loop spans 13 amino acids. J lost 8 bases, V lost 4 bases, and 6 bases had no gene match. The CDR3 DNA follows: TGCAGCGTTGGAAGGCGGGAGGGCCATGAGCAGTTCTTC. Protein: CSVGRREGHEQFF.

The chain recombines TRBV6-2 or TRBV6-3 with TRBJ2-2; TRBD1 is a possible D gene (5 bases). V shed 7 bases and J shed 0 bases, with 9 bases lying between them. The CDR3 is made up of 14 amino acids. Germline CDR1 reads MNHEY; CDR2 reads SVGEGT. The CDR3 reads CASTDTTNTGELFF. CDR3 DNA: TGTGCCAGCACGGACACGACGAACACCGGGGAGCTGTTTTTT.

The chain joins TRBV20-1 to TRBJ2-3; 9 bases are a match to TRBD1. J lost 4 bases, V lost 6 bases, and 5 bases had no gene match. This CDR3 has 13 amino acids. CDR1 is DFQATT, CDR2 SNEGSKA, per germline (reference sequence). In nucleotides, the CDR3 is TGCAGTGCCCGTGGGACAGGGTCAGATACGCAGTATTTT. Its translation: CSARGTGSDTQYF.

The V gene is TRBV27, the J gene TRBJ2-1; tentative D call: TRBD1 (6 bases). Between the trimmed V and J ends, which lost 8 bases and 4 bases, there was a span of 12 bases. The CDR3 is 13 amino acids. Germline-derived CDR1 and CDR2 are MNHEY and SMNVEV (reference sequence). The DNA for the CDR3 is TGTGCCAGCTCTCGACAGGTGTACAATGAGCAGTTCTTC. This encodes CASSRQVYNEQFF.

V and J are TRBV20-1 and TRBJ2-7, with TRBD2 matching 15 bases. V was clipped by 0 bases and J by 4 bases; unmatched bases: 7. CDR3 size: 17 residues. Germline CDR1 reads DFQATT; CDR2 reads SNEGSKA (reference sequence). As DNA, the CDR3 is TGCAGTGCTAGAGATCGGACTAGCGGGAGGGCCGGGTACGAGCAGTACTTC. Translation: CSARDRTSGRAGYEQYF.

The chain combines TRBV28 with TRBJ2-7; D remains ambiguous. Germline CDR1 and CDR2: MDHEN and SYDVKM. Deletions cut 5 bases from V and 2 bases from J, with 7 bases between. The CDR3 spans 12 residues. CDR3 nucleotide sequence: TGTGCCAGCAGTACGGACCCCTACGAGCAGTACTTC. This codes for CASSTDPYEQYF.

The chain combines TRBV30 with TRBJ1-5, with D possibly TRBD1 on 5 matching bases. Trimming shortened V by 0 bases and J by 2 bases, and 14 bases separated the two germline ends. Germline-derived CDR1 and CDR2 are GTSNPN and SVGIG (reference sequence). The CDR3 is 16 amino acids. The CDR3 sequence is CAWSVPYRLGNQPQHF. Here the CDR3 DNA reads TGTGCCTGGAGTGTACCGTACAGGCTCGGCAATCAGCCCCAGCATTTT. Combining the CDR3 with reference TRBV30 and TRBJ1-5 gives the whole variable domain SQTIHQWPATLVQPVGSPLSLECTVEGTSNPNLYWYRQAAGRGLQLLFYSVGIGQISSEVPQNLSASRPQDRQFILSSKKLLLSDSGFYLCAWSVPYRLGNQPQHFGDGTRLSIL.